This T cell receptor (beta chain) was sequenced for a study of cytomegalovirus exposure and HLA in healthy donors. Across the study: The 120 validation repertoires were produced on the same platform as the 650 to 800 repertoires of the first cohort. This was reported in a later analysis. Broader study findings: According to reports, the classifier identified cytomegalovirus status with high specificity and sensitivity.

The donors were in the roughly 130-subject validation cohort, distinct from the roughly 600-subject first cohort. As for this clone: Its antigen remains unidentified.

Here immunoSEQ multiplex PCR was the method, and the copy in TCRdb shows in-frame clones only, minus some. The sample records 150,000 to 200,000 clones, around nine tenths being singletons. The receptor comes from a young man in good health and CMV-seronegative. Sequencing input: PBMCs.

The CDR3 DNA reads TGCGCCAGCAGCCTAATGGGACAGGGTATTGTTAACACTGAAGCTTTCTTT. Its translation is CASSLMGQGIVNTEAFF. The rearrangement uses TRBV4-1 and TRBJ1-1, with TRBD1 matching 9 bases. V shed 4 bases and J 2 bases; nucleotides not matched to a gene: 11. Germline V gene lookup returns CDR1 MGHRA and CDR2 YSYEKL. This CDR3 has 17 residues.